The rows below give T cell receptor beta chains drawn from one sample of a study of blood T cells in healthy people across ages. From the 5' RACE reads, TCRdb called clonotypes with MiXCR, one entry per CDR3 protein. The sample has about 720,000 distinct CDR3 sequences; approximately 21% are singletons. The source material was blood. These receptors were obtained from a man aged 65 to 79 in good health. The CDR3 runs from the conserved cysteine through the conserved F or W. Fields, in order: V gene, J gene, clone size, D gene, CDR3 DNA, CDR3 protein. The D gene is left open where the match is weak. Some rows have no size entry. The others give once, few or many, or a class for an expanded clone.

TRBV18	TRBJ2-3	few	TRBD2	TGTGCCAGCTCACCAGAACTAGCGGACACAGATACGCAGTATTTT	CASSPELADTDTQYF
TRBV12-3/TRBV12-4	TRBJ2-5	-	TRBD2	TGTGCCAGCAGTCCCTCGACTAGCGGGAGGTATCAAGAGACCCAGTACTTC	CASSPSTSGRYQETQYF
TRBV4-1	TRBJ1-1	-	TRBD1	TGCGCCAGCAGCCAAGCCGGGGACAGAAATGCTGGGGCTGAAGCTTTCTTT	CASSQAGDRNAGAEAFF
TRBV18	TRBJ2-3	-	-	TGTGCCAGCTCACCAGGCGGTGACCACACAGATACGCAGTATTTT	CASSPGGDHTDTQYF
TRBV28	TRBJ1-1	few	TRBD1	TGTGCCAGCAGTATCGACCAGGGGGACACTGAAGCTTTCTTT	CASSIDQGDTEAFF
TRBV18	TRBJ1-2	few	-	TGTGCCAGCTCACCACCGTCCAGGGCGCTCTATGGCTACACCTTC	CASSPPSRALYGYTF
TRBV7-2	TRBJ2-7	-	-	TGTGCCAGCAGCTTAGACGGACTAACATCCTACGAGCAGTACTTC	CASSLDGLTSYEQYF
TRBV7-9	TRBJ1-3	once	TRBD1	TGTGCCAGCAGCCTCAATGGACAGGGGGCTGGGGGAAACACCATATATTTT	CASSLNGQGAGGNTIYF
TRBV7-2	TRBJ2-3	-	-	TGTGCCAGCAGCTTAGGGAACGCAGATACGCAGTATTTT	CASSLGNADTQYF
TRBV5-1	TRBJ1-2	-	-	TGCGCCAGCAGCTTACAGGGCGATAACTATGGCTACACCTTC	CASSLQGDNYGYTF
TRBV7-2	TRBJ1-1	few	-	TGTGCCAGCAGCACGCCAGGGTTCGAAGCTTTCTTT	CASSTPGFEAFF
TRBV5-1	TRBJ2-1	-	-	TGCGCCAGCAGCTTATTGTCCGGGTCCAATGAGCAGTTCTTC	CASSLLSGSNEQFF
TRBV4-1	TRBJ2-3	-	-	TGCGCCAGCAGCCAAGACAGGGCGGTAGATACGCAGTATTTT	CASSQDRAVDTQYF
TRBV20-1	TRBJ2-1	few	-	TGCAGTGCTAGAGATTTTCGACTTAACAATGAGCAGTTCTTC	CSARDFRLNNEQFF
TRBV5-1	TRBJ2-3	few	-	TGCGCCAGCAGCTTGGAACTGCGTGGGTCAGATACGCAGTATTTT	CASSLELRGSDTQYF
TRBV29-1	TRBJ1-2	-	-	TGCAGCGTTGAAGATATCGGGGGAAACTATGGCTACACCTTC	CSVEDIGGNYGYTF
TRBV7-2	TRBJ1-2	few	-	TGTGCCAGCAGCTTAGTTATGGAGGGGGGCTACACCTTC	CASSLVMEGGYTF
TRBV6-5	TRBJ2-5	-	-	TGTGCCAGCAGTCACGGACTGACCCAGTACTTC	CASSHGLTQYF
TRBV20-1	TRBJ2-5	-	TRBD2	TGCAGTGCTGAGCCGGGACTAGGGCAAGTACAAGAGACCCAGTACTTC	CSAEPGLGQVQETQYF
TRBV15	TRBJ2-3	-	-	TGTGCCACCAGCAGAGATGGGGGACCCTATACGCAGTATTTT	CATSRDGGPYTQYF
TRBV20-1	TRBJ1-2	few	-	TGCAGTGCTAGGGTATCTAACTATGGCTACACCTTC	CSARVSNYGYTF
TRBV27	TRBJ1-2	-	-	TGTGCCAGCGGAAGGGTATCCAACTATGGCTACACCTTC	CASGRVSNYGYTF
TRBV7-9	TRBJ1-6	-	-	TGTGCCAGCAGCTTAGAGGCCGCACCATCGGCCCTCCACTTT	CASSLEAAPSALHF
TRBV4-2	TRBJ2-1	-	TRBD2	TGTGCCAGCAGCCAAGATAAGGTGAGGCTAGCGGGAAACAATGAGCAGTTCTTC	CASSQDKVRLAGNNEQFF
TRBV7-2	TRBJ1-3	-	-	TGTGCCAGCAGCACCCAGGGGAATTCTGGAAACACCATATATTTT	CASSTQGNSGNTIYF
TRBV12-3/TRBV12-4	TRBJ2-4	many	-	TGTGCCAGCACCCGGGACTTTTATAAAAACATTCAGTACTTC	CASTRDFYKNIQYF
TRBV2	TRBJ1-1	-	-	TGTGCCAGCAGTGGAGTCGCGTGGGGGGGCACTGAAGCTTTCTTT	CASSGVAWGGTEAFF
TRBV5-1	TRBJ1-1	-	-	TGCGCCAGCAGCGGGGTGGTGAACACTGAAGCTTTCTTT	CASSGVVNTEAFF
TRBV3-1	TRBJ2-1	many	-	TGTGCCAGCAGCCAATCTTTTCGGGCGGGGGCCAACAATGAGCAGTTCTTC	CASSQSFRAGANNEQFF
TRBV6-6	TRBJ2-5	few	TRBD2	TGTGCCAGCAGTGTCTTGCGGGGGGAAACGGAGACCCAGTACTTC	CASSVLRGETETQYF
TRBV6-6	TRBJ1-1	once	TRBD1	TGTGCCAGCTGTTACTCGACAGGGGGCACTGAAGCTTTCTTT	CASCYSTGGTEAFF
TRBV12-3/TRBV12-4	TRBJ2-1	-	TRBD2	TGTGCCAGCAGTGCTCCTCGAGGTAGCGGGGGGATATACAATGAGCAGTTCTTC	CASSAPRGSGGIYNEQFF
TRBV20-1	TRBJ2-1	many	-	TGCAGTGCTAGAGATCAGGCAGCTTACAATGAGCAGTTCTTC	CSARDQAAYNEQFF
TRBV19	TRBJ2-1	-	-	TGTGCCAGTAGCGAGCGACCATTGGGGTACAATGAGCAGTTCTTC	CASSERPLGYNEQFF
TRBV9	TRBJ1-2	-	TRBD1	TGTGCCAGCAGCACAGGGGATGGCTACACCTTC	CASSTGDGYTF
TRBV12-3/TRBV12-4	TRBJ2-5	many	-	TGTGCCAGCAGCCCTGGACTGTCCCAAGAGACCCAGTACTTC	CASSPGLSQETQYF
TRBV7-2	TRBJ1-5	few	-	TGTGCCAGCAGCCCACAGTACAATCAGCCCCAGCATTTT	CASSPQYNQPQHF
TRBV29-1	TRBJ1-1	many	-	TGCAGCGTCGCAACGGGGGTGGGTGAAGCTTTCTTT	CSVATGVGEAFF
TRBV7-9	TRBJ1-1	-	-	TGTGCCAGCAGCTTACCTCGGGGGAGCGGAACGAACACTGAAGCTTTCTTT	CASSLPRGSGTNTEAFF
TRBV28	TRBJ1-2	few	-	TGTGCCAGCAGTTCGGGGGGAGTGGCAGGCGACTATGGCTACACCTTC	CASSSGGVAGDYGYTF
TRBV6-2/TRBV6-3	TRBJ1-2	-	-	TGTGCCAGCAGTTACGGGCAGGCCTCCTCTGGCTATGGCTACACCTTC	CASSYGQASSGYGYTF
TRBV20-1	TRBJ2-1	many	TRBD2	TGCAGTGCTAGAGAGGCTGGTGGACTAGCGGGAGAGAATGAGCAGTTCTTC	CSAREAGGLAGENEQFF
TRBV21-1	TRBJ2-6	few	-	TGTGCCAGCAGCAAAGAGCCCGGAAACTCTGGGGCCAACGTCCTGACTTTC	CASSKEPGNSGANVLTF
TRBV2	TRBJ2-5	-	-	TGTGCCAGCAGTGATGCAACAGAGACCCAGTACTTC	CASSDATETQYF
TRBV4-2	TRBJ2-1	-	-	TGTGCCAGCAGCCAAGACTACTTCCGTATGAACTACAATGAGCAGTTCTTC	CASSQDYFRMNYNEQFF
TRBV28	TRBJ2-1	few	TRBD1	TGTGCCAGCAGTTACCCGGACAGGGACGATGAGCAGTTCTTC	CASSYPDRDDEQFF
TRBV2	TRBJ2-7	few	-	TGTGCCAGCAGTGATTACGGGCAGGGACGACACGAGCAGTACTTC	CASSDYGQGRHEQYF
TRBV3-1	TRBJ2-1	-	-	TGTGCCAGCAGCCAAGATTGGCTAGAGGGGTACAATGAGCAGTTCTTC	CASSQDWLEGYNEQFF
TRBV19	TRBJ2-1	-	TRBD2	TGTGCCAGTAGTGGGTGGACTAGCGGGAAGGATGAGCAGTTCTTC	CASSGWTSGKDEQFF
TRBV11-2	TRBJ2-5	few	-	TGTGCCAGCAGCTTAGGGCCCTCTCCCTTAGAGACCCAGTACTTC	CASSLGPSPLETQYF
TRBV7-3	TRBJ2-5	-	-	TGTGCCAGCAGCTTAAGGGGGGAGCAAGAGACCCAGTACTTC	CASSLRGEQETQYF
TRBV28	TRBJ1-2	-	-	TGTGCCAGCAGAGTGGGTGGAACCGGTGGCTACACCTTC	CASRVGGTGGYTF
TRBV24-1	TRBJ1-2	few	-	TGTGCCACCAGTGAATCCGACAGGCCCTATGGCTACACCTTC	CATSESDRPYGYTF